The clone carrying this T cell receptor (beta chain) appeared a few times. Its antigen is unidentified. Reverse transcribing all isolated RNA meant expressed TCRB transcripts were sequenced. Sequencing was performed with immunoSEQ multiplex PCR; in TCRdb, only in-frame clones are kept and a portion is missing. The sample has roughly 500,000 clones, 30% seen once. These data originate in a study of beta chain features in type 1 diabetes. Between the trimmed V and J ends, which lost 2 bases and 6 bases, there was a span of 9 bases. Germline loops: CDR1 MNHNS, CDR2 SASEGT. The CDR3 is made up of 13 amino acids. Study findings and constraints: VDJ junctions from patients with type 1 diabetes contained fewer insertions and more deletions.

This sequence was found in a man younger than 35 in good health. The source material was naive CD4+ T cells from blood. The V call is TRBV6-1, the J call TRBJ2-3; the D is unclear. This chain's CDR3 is CASSERPRDTQYF. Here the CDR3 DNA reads TGTGCCAGCAGTGAAAGGCCGCGGGATACGCAGTATTTT.